The sequence of this T cell receptor (beta chain) was determined in a study of identical twins. Broader study findings: Conclusions leaned on cross-sectional statistical analysis and did not track the same donors over time. The abundant beta clonotypes from cord blood had fewer insertions, and memory repertoires had none of this.

This CDR3 region has 14 residues. Germline lookup yields CDR1 SGHRS and CDR2 YFSETQ. V was clipped by 3 bases and J by 7 bases; unmatched bases: 5. TCRdb called the 5' RACE reads again in MiXCR, with one record for every CDR3 protein. The data contain a few hundred thousand distinct CDR3 sequences, around an eighth of them seen just once; the ten biggest clones take up 7.2%. This clonotype has ten or more counts. Its antigen is unknown. The same data also contributed to another study, on yellow fever vaccine responses in identical twins.

The chain uses TRBV5-1 and TRBJ1-5; 9 nucleotides agree with TRBD1. Sequencing was performed on CD8+ T cells sorted from blood. This receptor was identified in a woman in her late teens or twenties in good health. The CDR3: CASSSTGGGQPQHF. The CDR3 bases are TGCGCCAGCAGCTCCACAGGGGGCGGGCAGCCCCAGCATTTT.